This TCR beta chain originates from a study of blood T cell repertoires in COVID-19. Study in general: The cDNA or gDNA used as material had been derived from T cells, B-cell-depleted T cells, or PBMCs.

Participants were placed into cohorts based on the clinical history they reported. Original processing methods: Amplifying reference gene primers gave estimates of nucleated cell counts. TCRdb's table, derived via immunoSEQ multiplex PCR, lists solely in-frame clones and lacks some. V and J calls plus clone size are reproduced from that table; the DNA served to infer D and trimming. This sample has about 240,000 clones, with roughly 86% found just once. This clone was seen just once. Per the germline V gene, CDR1 is LGHNA and CDR2 is YNFKEQ. The CDR3 consists of 13 residues. The V gene lost 2 bases and the J gene lost 8 bases, with 7 bases spanning the gap.

The V and J genes are TRBV4-2 and TRBJ1-6; a weak D match, TRBD1 (6 bases). This TCR was recovered from a woman between 40 and 55 years old with acute COVID-19. The sequenced sample was PBMCs or T cells enriched from blood (not recorded which). CDR3: CASSQNRDSPLHF. CDR3 coding DNA: TGTGCCAGCAGCCAAAACAGGGATTCACCCCTCCACTTT.